This T cell receptor (beta chain) is from a study of T cells in Graves' hyperthyroidism and ophthalmopathy. Points from the study as a whole: Blood shared most expanded thyroid clonotypes above 0.001.

In making diagnoses, clinical symptoms, serum thyroxine and TRAb, thyroid ultrasound and orbital computed tomography were all used. Template material for amplifying TCR beta CDR3 regions consisted of RNA transcripts. Carried out on the TCR CDR3, a first-round RT-PCR used the HTBI primer set. TCRdb re-called the multiplex PCR reads with MiXCR, one entry per CDR3 protein. The sample lists about 690,000 distinct CDR3 sequences, roughly 17% occurring once. This clonotype showed up many times. The target antigen is unknown. Germline CDR1 and CDR2: SGHNT and YENEEA. V gave up 4 bases and J gave up 8 bases, with 12 bases separating them. The CDR3 is 13 residues long.

This chain uses TRBV11-3 with TRBJ1-3; D is perhaps TRBD1 (5 bases). Sequenced input: blood. The receptor was isolated from a man between 45 and 60 years old with Graves' hyperthyroidism. As DNA, the CDR3 is TGTGCCAGCAGCTCAGGCCTGGGGGACACCATATATTTT. It specifies CASSSGLGDTIYF. The entire variable domain, with the rest obtained from reference TRBV11-3 and TRBJ1-3, is as follows: EAGVVQSPRYKIIEKKQPVAFWCNPISGHNTLYWYLQNLGQGPELLIRYENEEAVDDSQLPKDRFSAERLKGVDSTLKIQPAELGDSAVYLCASSSGLGDTIYFGEGSWLTVV.